These T cell receptor beta chains were read from a single sample in a study of CD8 T cells in ankylosing spondylitis. From the 5' RACE reads, TCRdb called clonotypes with MiXCR, one entry per CDR3 protein. The profile shows approximately 40,000 distinct CDR3 sequences, 4.5% to 6% of them singletons. Sequencing input: blood, either unsorted or a sorted T cell fraction (not recorded which). The source is a male donor with ankylosing spondylitis or in good health (not recorded which). Both conserved end residues are part of each CDR3. D genes are given only for firm matches. Where a row states a size, it is once, few, many or the class of an expanded clone; other rows omit it.

>TRBV7-8|many|TRBD2|15|TRBJ2-1
TGTGCCAGCAGCCTTAGCGGGGCCTCCTACAATGAGCAGTTCTTC
CASSLSGASYNEQFF
>TRBV5-1|many|NA|15|TRBJ2-7
TGCGCCAGCAGCTCAGAGCCGACAACTTCCTACGAGCAGTACTTC
CASSSEPTTSYEQYF
>TRBV6-1|many|TRBD1|15|TRBJ2-1
TGTGCCAGCAGTCCCGGGACAGGGACCTACAATGAGCAGTTCTTC
CASSPGTGTYNEQFF
>TRBV7-2|NA|TRBD1|13|TRBJ1-5
TGTGCCAGCAGCCTGGACAGGGCTCAGCCCCAGCATTTT
CASSLDRAQPQHF
>TRBV29-1|many|TRBD2|13|TRBJ2-7
TGCAGCGCCAGGACTAGCCAGGGCTACGAGCAGTACTTC
CSARTSQGYEQYF
>TRBV6-2/TRBV6-3|many|TRBD2|15|TRBJ2-5
TGTGCCAGCAGCCGACTAGAGCGGGGCCCAGAGACCCAGTACTTC
CASSRLERGPETQYF
>TRBV12-3/TRBV12-4|medium-sized|TRBD1|15|TRBJ2-3
TGTGCCAGCAGTTTCGGGACAGGGGGCGCAGATACGCAGTATTTT
CASSFGTGGADTQYF
>TRBV24-1|many|NA|14|TRBJ1-5
TGTGCCACCAGTGAGTCAGGGGCGAATCAGCCCCAGCATTTT
CATSESGANQPQHF
>TRBV13|many|NA|12|TRBJ2-7
TGTGCCAGCAGCTTGGGGCTCTACGAGCAGTACTTC
CASSLGLYEQYF
>TRBV12-3/TRBV12-4|many|TRBD2|13|TRBJ2-5
TGTGCCAGCAGCTCCCTAGCGGAAGAGACCCAGTACTTC
CASSSLAEETQYF
>TRBV14|many|TRBD2|13|TRBJ2-7
TGTGCCAGCAGTTGGCTAGCGGGGTACGAGCAGTACTTC
CASSWLAGYEQYF
>TRBV5-1|many|NA|18|TRBJ2-3
TGCGCCAGCAGCTTGGCCCCTGGGGGAAGGTCAAACACATATACGCAGTATTTT
CASSLAPGGRSNTYTQYF
>TRBV20-1|many|NA|12|TRBJ2-1
TGCAGTGCCGCAAGCTCCTACAATGAGCAGTTCTTC
CSAASSYNEQFF
>TRBV21-1|many|NA|19|TRBJ1-5
TGTGCCAGCAGCAAAGTCGGGAGGCGGGGGGCGGACAGCAATCAGCCCCAGCATTTT
CASSKVGRRGADSNQPQHF
>TRBV12-3/TRBV12-4|many|TRBD2|16|TRBJ2-2
TGTGCCAGCAGTTTACCCCGACTAGCGGGGGTCGGGGAGCTGTTTTTT
CASSLPRLAGVGELFF
>TRBV5-5|many|TRBD2|16|TRBJ2-7
TGTGCCAGCAGCTTGGAGGGGCTAGCGGGGGGCTACGAGCAGTACTTC
CASSLEGLAGGYEQYF
>TRBV5-1|many|NA|14|TRBJ2-3
TGCGCCAGCAGCTTGAGGGCGTCCACAGATACGCAGTATTTT
CASSLRASTDTQYF
>TRBV12-3/TRBV12-4|many|NA|15|TRBJ1-5
TGTGCCAGCACCGCTGCGGGAGGAGAAAATCAGCCCCAGCATTTT
CASTAAGGENQPQHF
>TRBV10-2|many|TRBD2|14|TRBJ2-3
TGCGCCAGCGGTAGCGGGGGGGACACAGATACGCAGTATTTT
CASGSGGDTDTQYF
>TRBV28|many|NA|14|TRBJ2-1
TGTGCCAGCAAAAGACCCCGCTCCTACAATGAGCAGTTCTTC
CASKRPRSYNEQFF
>TRBV29-1|many|NA|14|TRBJ2-7
TGCAGCGTTGAAGGTGACAGGATCCCCTACGAGCAGTACTTC
CSVEGDRIPYEQYF
>TRBV15|many|TRBD2|15|TRBJ2-3
TGTGCCACCAGCAGAGATAGCGGGGGGGCAGATACGCAGTATTTT
CATSRDSGGADTQYF
>TRBV5-1|many|TRBD1|14|TRBJ1-2
TGCGCCAGCAGCGGGCCCGGGACAGGCTATGGCTACACCTTC
CASSGPGTGYGYTF
>TRBV27|many|NA|12|TRBJ2-7
TGTGCCAGCAGTTTGAACTCCTACGAGCAGTACTTC
CASSLNSYEQYF
>TRBV27|many|TRBD2|15|TRBJ2-2
TGTGCCAGCAGTACCTCGGGACTAGCTACCGGGGAGCTGTTTTTT
CASSTSGLATGELFF
>TRBV14|many|TRBD2|20|TRBJ2-1
TGTGCCAGCAGCCAAGACGCGGGCCTAGCGGGAGCTAAACCGGGCAATGAGCAGTTCTTC
CASSQDAGLAGAKPGNEQFF
>TRBV20-1|many|TRBD1|14|TRBJ2-3
TGCAGTGCAACGTGGGACAGTCACACAGATACGCAGTATTTT
CSATWDSHTDTQYF
>TRBV3-1|many|TRBD2|15|TRBJ2-7
TGTGCCAGCAGCCCTGGCCTAGCGGGATCCCACGAGCAGTACTTC
CASSPGLAGSHEQYF
>TRBV20-1|many|TRBD1|14|TRBJ1-1
TGCAGTGCTAGAGGGGACAGGGGTGACACTGAAGCTTTCTTT
CSARGDRGDTEAFF
>TRBV5-1|many|TRBD1|14|TRBJ2-7
TGCGCCAGCAGCAAGCGGGACAGGGTCTACGAGCAGTACTTC
CASSKRDRVYEQYF
>TRBV5-1|many|NA|15|TRBJ1-1
TGCGCCAGCAGCTCTGGAGGTCGGGGGAACACTGAAGCTTTCTTT
CASSSGGRGNTEAFF
>TRBV6-5|many|NA|14|TRBJ2-7
TGTGCCAGCAGTTATGGTCGCCGCTCCTACGAGCAGTACTTC
CASSYGRRSYEQYF
>TRBV20-1|many|NA|19|TRBJ1-5
TGCAGTGCTAGAGACTCCAGGGATGAATGGGGTTATAGCAATCAGCCCCAGCATTTT
CSARDSRDEWGYSNQPQHF
>TRBV7-9|many|TRBD1|16|TRBJ1-1
TGTGCCAGCAGCTCATACAGGACAGGGCGGAACACTGAAGCTTTCTTT
CASSSYRTGRNTEAFF
>TRBV6-1|many|TRBD1|15|TRBJ1-3
TGTGCCAGCAGCTCAGGACAGGTCTTTGGAAACACCATATATTTT
CASSSGQVFGNTIYF
>TRBV12-3/TRBV12-4|many|NA|13|TRBJ2-5
TGTGCCAGCAGTTTAGCGTCCCAAGAGACCCAGTACTTC
CASSLASQETQYF
>TRBV19|many|TRBD1|14|TRBJ2-1
TGTGCCAGTAGTATCTGGACAGGGGGAAATGAGCAGTTCTTC
CASSIWTGGNEQFF
>TRBV2|many|NA|12|TRBJ2-4
TGTGCCAGCAGTGCCGGAGCAAACATTCAGTACTTC
CASSAGANIQYF
>TRBV20-1|many|NA|14|TRBJ1-1
TGCAGTGCTAGAAGCTCGGGATTGAACACTGAAGCTTTCTTT
CSARSSGLNTEAFF
>TRBV12-3/TRBV12-4|many|NA|14|TRBJ2-3
TGTGCCAGCAGTTTACGGCAGGGACCCGATACGCAGTATTTT
CASSLRQGPDTQYF
>TRBV12-3/TRBV12-4|many|NA|18|TRBJ2-6
TGTGCCAGCAGACGCCAGGGGACGGCTAGCTCTGGGGCCAACGTCCTGACTTTC
CASRRQGTASSGANVLTF
>TRBV27|many|NA|16|TRBJ2-1
TGTGCCAGCAGTCGGGATAGGCCTGCCTCCTACAATGAGCAGTTCTTC
CASSRDRPASYNEQFF
>TRBV4-3|many|NA|15|TRBJ2-3
TGCGCCAGCAGCCAAGATTGGAGTAGGGGGGATACGCAGTATTTT
CASSQDWSRGDTQYF
>TRBV28|many|TRBD2|15|TRBJ2-1
TGTGCCAGCAGTTTTTTAGCGGGAGGTAACAATGAGCAGTTCTTC
CASSFLAGGNNEQFF
>TRBV5-1|many|NA|12|TRBJ2-1
TGCGCCAGCAGCTTGGGGCTCAATGAGCAGTTCTTC
CASSLGLNEQFF
>TRBV7-2|many|TRBD1|16|TRBJ2-5
TGTGCCAGCAGCCGTAGACAGGGTGCCCTCCAAGAGACCCAGTACTTC
CASSRRQGALQETQYF
>TRBV5-5|many|TRBD1|15|TRBJ1-5
TGTGCCAGCAGCCCAAAACAGGGGGAGGGTCAGCCCCAGCATTTT
CASSPKQGEGQPQHF
>TRBV25-1|many|TRBD1|15|TRBJ2-7
TGTGCCAGCAGTGGACCGACAGGGCCGTCCTACGAGCAGTACTTC
CASSGPTGPSYEQYF
>TRBV20-1|many|NA|14|TRBJ1-1
TGCAGTGCTAGGCCGGGACCGCGGGGGACTGAAGCTTTCTTT
CSARPGPRGTEAFF
>TRBV27|many|NA|14|TRBJ2-5
TGTGCCAGCAGTGGCCCGTCCTCGGGGGAGACCCAGTACTTC
CASSGPSSGETQYF
>TRBV5-1|many|NA|13|TRBJ1-1
TGCGCCAGCAGCGGGGGAGGGTTCACTGAAGCTTTCTTT
CASSGGGFTEAFF